The 9 T cell receptor beta chains given below trace back to one sample, sequenced in a study of blood T cell repertoires in COVID-19. TCRdb's copy holds only in-frame clones and misses some; the assay was immunoSEQ multiplex PCR. In the table there are over 250,000 clones, 88% of which are singletons. The sample consisted of PBMCs or T cells enriched from blood (not recorded which). Source of these receptors: a woman aged 50 to 65 who had recovered from COVID-19.

The sample holds a few counts of this clone. CDR3 loop: CATSDIDRRIETQYF. DNA for the CDR3: TGTGCCACCAGTGATATTGACAGACGAATAGAGACCCAGTACTTC. The V gene is TRBV24-1, the J gene TRBJ2-5, with a tentative D call TRBD1 (5 bases). This CDR3 is 15 amino acids long. V gave up 3 bases and J gave up 4 bases, with 14 bases separating them. Germline CDR1 and CDR2: KGHDR and SFDVKD.

The J gene is TRBJ2-7, the V gene TRBV7-2, with TRBD1 matching 8 bases. CDR3 length: 13 residues. With V trimmed by 4 bases and J by 9 bases, 8 bases remained unmatched. In germline, CDR1 is SGHTA, CDR2 FQGNSA. The CDR3: CASSSLDRVGQYF. CDR3 in DNA: TGTGCCAGCAGCTCCCTGGACAGGGTTGGGCAGTACTTC.

This chain joins TRBV19 and TRBJ2-1; D is perhaps TRBD1 (5 bases). V lost 10 bases to trimming and J lost 2 bases, with 21 bases between them. CDR1 is LNHDA and CDR2 is SQIVND in the germline V gene (reference sequence). The CDR3 is made up of 16 amino acids. CDR3: CATHMEGATAYNEQFF. The CDR3 DNA sequence: TGTGCCACCCACATGGAAGGGGCCACCGCCTACAATGAGCAGTTCTTC.

The sample holds one count of this clone. This chain connects TRBV4-3 to TRBJ2-1, with 12 bases aligning to TRBD2. The V segment lost 5 bases and the J segment 7 bases; nucleotides outside the gene matches: 9. The germline gives CDR1 LGHNA, CDR2 YSLEER. The CDR3 runs to 16 residues. The CDR3 DNA reads as TGCGCCAGCAGCAGACTAGCGGGAGTAAGGCCTAATGAGCAGTTCTTC. It encodes CASSRLAGVRPNEQFF.

The CDR3 reads CASSFSEAGEQFF. DNA of the CDR3: TGTGCCAGCAGCTTCAGCGAGGCTGGTGAGCAGTTCTTC. The rearrangement links TRBV7-6 to TRBJ2-1; unclear D gene. Germline assignment: CDR1 SGHVS and CDR2 FNYEAQ. V lost 3 bases and J lost 9, with 12 bases in between. The CDR3 contains 13 residues.

This sequence joins TRBV28 and TRBJ1-2; D ambiguous. The germline V gene has CDR1 MDHEN and CDR2 SYDVKM. V was cut by 3 bases and J by 4 bases, with 12 bases left in between. This CDR3 has 14 residues. CDR3 sequence: CASSLELGVYGYTF. The CDR3 nucleotides read TGTGCCAGCAGTTTGGAACTCGGGGTCTATGGCTACACCTTC.

The genes are TRBV21-1 and TRBJ2-6; the DNA was not compared with TRBD1, the D call given in the table. TRBV21-1 represents a pseudogene. The CDR3 contains 16 residues. The CDR3 spells CASSKEGDGGANVLTF. The CDR3 coding sequence is TGTGCCAGCAGCAAAGAGGGGGATGGTGGGGCCAACGTCCTGACTTTC.

This chain uses TRBV6-5 with TRBJ1-4, with D unclear. The germline V gene has CDR1 MNHEY and CDR2 SVGAGI. This CDR3 is built from 12 residues. The germline V and J ends were trimmed by 7 bases and 3 bases, with 6 bases remaining between them. The CDR3 here is CASKQPNEKLFF. CDR3 coding DNA: TGTGCCAGCAAACAGCCTAATGAAAAACTGTTTTTT.

The CDR3 DNA reads as TGTGCCAGCAGCCAAGATGTCAACAGGGGAACTGAAGCTTTCTTT. Protein sequence: CASSQDVNRGTEAFF. The gene calls are TRBV3-1 (or the pseudogene TRBV3-2) and TRBJ1-1; 7 bases agree with TRBD1. CDR3 length: 15 amino acids. The ends lost 0 bases at V and 5 bases at J; junction bases unmatched: 6. The V gene's germline CDR1 is LGHDT and CDR2 YNNKEL (reference sequence).